This T cell receptor beta chain is from a study of cytomegalovirus exposure and HLA in healthy donors. This clone was observed a few times. The antigen is unknown. This cohort consisted of healthy bone marrow donors. Findings and caveats of the study: According to the study, 160 or so TCR beta chains were cytomegalovirus-associated. Among CMV-associated TCR beta chains, most appeared HLA-restricted in a later analysis. Information on immune exposure was restricted to one variable (CMV serostatus).

CDR3 length: 13 residues. Looked up from germline, CDR1 is SQVTM and CDR2 is ANQGSEA. Trimming removed 0 bases at V and 9 bases at J, with 14 bases between. PCR primers comprised 60 Vbeta and 13 Jbeta primers. Only in-frame clones appear in the TCRdb table, and some are missing; sequencing was by immunoSEQ multiplex PCR. The sample holds under 95,000 clones, around 8% seen once. This chain uses TRBV29-1 with TRBJ1-1; D gene ambiguous. The source is a man aged 50 to 59 in good health and CMV-seronegative. Sequences were obtained from PBMCs. CDR3 sequence: CSVEDHGGSQAFF. The CDR3 DNA reads TGCAGCGTTGAAGATCACGGAGGGAGCCAAGCTTTCTTT.